This T cell receptor beta chain was recorded in a study of T cells after posttransplantation cyclophosphamide. Cyclophosphamide on days +3 and +4 followed busulfan-fludarabine conditioning and a marrow graft. With V trimmed by 6 bases and J by 3 bases, 1 base remained unmatched. Germline V gives CDR1 MNHEY, CDR2 SMNVEV (reference sequence). The CDR3 length is 14 residues. Using immunoSEQ multiplex PCR, the repertoire was profiled, and TCRdb retains in-frame clones only, with some absent. The sample shows under 20,000 clones, 65% to 75% of them seen only once. The chain uses TRBV27 and TRBJ2-2; 10 nucleotides match TRBD2. The source of this sequence is a male patient younger than 45 who received an allogeneic stem cell transplant from a related donor, was CMV-positive, and had acute GVHD only. A subset of T cells may come from the graft donor. This material consisted of PBMCs, taken after an allogeneic stem cell transplant with post-transplant cyclophosphamide. The CDR3 region has the DNA TGTGCCAGCAGGGGGACTAGCGACACCGGGGAGCTGTTTTTT. This encodes CASRGTSDTGELFF.